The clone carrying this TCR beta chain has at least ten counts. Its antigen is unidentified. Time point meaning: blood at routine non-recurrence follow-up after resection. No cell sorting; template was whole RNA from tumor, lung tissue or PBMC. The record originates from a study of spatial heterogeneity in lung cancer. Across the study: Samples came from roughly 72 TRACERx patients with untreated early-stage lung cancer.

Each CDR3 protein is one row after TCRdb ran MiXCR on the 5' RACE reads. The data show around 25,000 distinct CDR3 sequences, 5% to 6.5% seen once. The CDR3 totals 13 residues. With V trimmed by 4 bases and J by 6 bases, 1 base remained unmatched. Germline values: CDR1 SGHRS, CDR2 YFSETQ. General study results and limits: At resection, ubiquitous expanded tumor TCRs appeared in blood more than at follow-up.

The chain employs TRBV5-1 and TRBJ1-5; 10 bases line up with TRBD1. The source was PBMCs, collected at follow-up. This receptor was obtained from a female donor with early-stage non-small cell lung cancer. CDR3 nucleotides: TGCGCCAGCAGCCGGACAGGGGGTCAGCCCCAGCATTTT. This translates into CASSRTGGQPQHF.